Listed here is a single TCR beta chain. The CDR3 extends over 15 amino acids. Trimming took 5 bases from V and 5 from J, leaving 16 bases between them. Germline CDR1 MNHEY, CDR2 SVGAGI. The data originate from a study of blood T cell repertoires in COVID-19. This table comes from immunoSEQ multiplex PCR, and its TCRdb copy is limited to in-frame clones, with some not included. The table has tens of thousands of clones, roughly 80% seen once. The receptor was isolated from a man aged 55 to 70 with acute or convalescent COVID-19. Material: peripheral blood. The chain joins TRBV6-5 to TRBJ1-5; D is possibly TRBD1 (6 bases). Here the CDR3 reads CASSLTGTTYQPQHF. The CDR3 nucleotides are TGTGCCAGCAGTCTTACAGGGACCACTTATCAGCCCCAGCATTTT.